This TCR beta chain emerged from a study of blood T cell repertoires in COVID-19. Study-wide background: Some COVID-19 samples were acute and others convalescent; all came from the United States, Italy and Spain. T cells, B-cell-depleted T cells, or PBMCs provided the cDNA or gDNA that served as material.

A single count supports this clone. Trimming took 3 bases from V and 3 from J, leaving 5 bases between them. There are 12 residues in the CDR3. Germline CDR1 ENHRY, CDR2 SYGVKD. Authors' processing steps: Using reference gene primer amplification, nucleated cell counts were estimated. Data came from immunoSEQ multiplex PCR; TCRdb stores just in-frame clones and leaves some out. V and J calls and clone size come straight from that table; D and trimming were deduced from the DNA. The sample gives approximately 150,000 clones, approximately 90% of which show up once; less than 20% is in the top ten. The TCR originated in a man in his forties or fifties with active or convalescent COVID-19. The sequencing sample was made of peripheral blood. The V call is TRBV10-3, the J call TRBJ1-1, with D unresolved. CDR3 nucleotide sequence: TGTGCCATCAGTGACCCTCACACTGAAGCTTTCTTT. Residues: CAISDPHTEAFF.